A selection of T cell receptor beta chains follows, all from one sample in a study of T cell repertoires in cytomegalovirus infection. These TCRs are of unknown antigen specificity. TCRdb redid the calling of the reads with MiXCR, one entry per CDR3 protein. The data hold about 890,000 distinct CDR3 sequences, with roughly 31% observed a single time. Sequencing used cultured CD8+ T cells from PBMCs, obtained from culture after CMV antigen stimulation. The origin of the receptors is a human donor in good health (CMV status not recorded). Some clones in this sample may be carry-over from other donors' samples. CDR3s include the opening cysteine and the closing phenylalanine or tryptophan. A D gene is named only where the DNA matches it firmly. Expanded clones get a size class; other rows say once, few or many, or leave the size out.

CDR3aa: CVSSYDRRQGTPFLNTEAFF
CDR3nt: TGTGTCAGCAGTTACGACAGGAGACAGGGGACCCCATTCTTGAACACTGAAGCTTTCTTT
abundance: -
j_gene: TRBJ1-1
d_gene: TRBD1
v_gene: TRBV6-2/TRBV6-3

CDR3aa: CASSSRQGIMTGELFF
CDR3nt: TGTGCCAGCAGTTCGAGACAGGGCATTATGACCGGGGAGCTGTTTTTT
abundance: few
j_gene: TRBJ2-2
d_gene: TRBD1
v_gene: TRBV27

CDR3aa: CASSRSEDQETQYF
CDR3nt: TGCGCCAGCAGCCGTTCCGAAGACCAAGAGACCCAGTACTTC
abundance: few
j_gene: TRBJ2-5
d_gene: -
v_gene: TRBV4-1

CDR3aa: CASSRTGALGSDQPQHF
CDR3nt: TGTGCCAGCAGTCGAACGGGAGCTCTGGGCAGCGATCAGCCCCAGCATTTT
abundance: -
j_gene: TRBJ1-5
d_gene: -
v_gene: TRBV12-3/TRBV12-4

CDR3aa: CASSPRALNSPLHF
CDR3nt: TGTGCCAGCAGTCCCCGGGCCCTGAATTCACCCCTCCACTTT
abundance: few
j_gene: TRBJ1-6
d_gene: -
v_gene: TRBV12-3/TRBV12-4

CDR3aa: CASSDRPVSNQPQHF
CDR3nt: TGTGCCAGCAGTGATCGGCCGGTTAGCAATCAGCCCCAGCATTTT
abundance: few
j_gene: TRBJ1-5
d_gene: -
v_gene: TRBV6-1

CDR3aa: CASSLDRGGSPLHF
CDR3nt: TGTGCCAGCAGTCTCGACAGGGGTGGTTCACCCCTCCACTTT
abundance: -
j_gene: TRBJ1-6
d_gene: TRBD1
v_gene: TRBV27

CDR3aa: CASSTDSTTMNTEAFF
CDR3nt: TGTGCCAGCAGCACGGACTCAACAACCATGAACACTGAAGCTTTCTTT
abundance: -
j_gene: TRBJ1-1
d_gene: -
v_gene: TRBV2

CDR3aa: CASSFTGGSNEKLFF
CDR3nt: TGTGCCAGCAGTTTCACAGGGGGCTCTAATGAAAAACTGTTTTTT
abundance: many
j_gene: TRBJ1-4
d_gene: TRBD1
v_gene: TRBV6-1

CDR3aa: CASSEVTGTDYQPQHF
CDR3nt: TGTGCCAGCAGTGAAGTGACCGGGACGGACTATCAGCCCCAGCATTTT
abundance: -
j_gene: TRBJ1-5
d_gene: -
v_gene: TRBV6-1

CDR3aa: CASSLGPSLSYEQYF
CDR3nt: TGTGCCAGCAGCTTAGGCCCCTCACTCTCCTACGAGCAGTACTTC
abundance: many
j_gene: TRBJ2-7
d_gene: -
v_gene: TRBV7-9

CDR3aa: CASSAGPVEITGELFF
CDR3nt: TGTGCCAGCAGCGCCGGTCCCGTCGAGATCACCGGGGAGCTGTTTTTT
abundance: many
j_gene: TRBJ2-2
d_gene: -
v_gene: TRBV7-9

CDR3aa: CASLTGTGGTGELFF
CDR3nt: TGTGCCAGTCTGACCGGGACAGGGGGCACCGGGGAGCTGTTTTTT
abundance: few
j_gene: TRBJ2-2
d_gene: TRBD1
v_gene: TRBV19

CDR3aa: CASSYTSTDTQYF
CDR3nt: TGTGCCAGCAGTTACACCTCCACAGATACGCAGTATTTT
abundance: many
j_gene: TRBJ2-3
d_gene: -
v_gene: TRBV6-5

CDR3aa: CASSRAASNTEAFF
CDR3nt: TGTGCCAGCAGCCGCGCTGCCTCAAACACTGAAGCTTTCTTT
abundance: -
j_gene: TRBJ1-1
d_gene: -
v_gene: TRBV6-2/TRBV6-3

CDR3aa: CVSSLGGGRNNEQLF
CDR3nt: TGTGTCAGCAGCTTAGGAGGGGGCCGGAACAATGAGCAGCTCTTC
abundance: -
j_gene: TRBJ2-1
d_gene: -
v_gene: TRBV7-6

CDR3aa: CASSQGPRELFF
CDR3nt: TGTGCCAGCAGCCAGGGCCCCCGGGAGCTGTTTTTT
abundance: many
j_gene: TRBJ2-2
d_gene: -
v_gene: TRBV7-6

CDR3aa: CATDSEGELGDRLRNGQFF
CDR3nt: TGTGCCACCGATAGTGAAGGGGAGTTGGGGGACAGACTAAGGAATGGGCAGTTCTTC
abundance: -
j_gene: TRBJ2-1
d_gene: TRBD1
v_gene: TRBV10-3

CDR3aa: CASSYSRDLLTDTQYF
CDR3nt: TGTGCCAGCAGTTACTCGAGAGACTTACTCACAGATACGCAGTATTTT
abundance: -
j_gene: TRBJ2-3
d_gene: -
v_gene: TRBV6-2/TRBV6-3

CDR3aa: CASSLGTSVWETQYF
CDR3nt: TGTGCTAGCAGCTTAGGGACTAGCGTATGGGAGACCCAGTACTTC
abundance: -
j_gene: TRBJ2-5
d_gene: TRBD2
v_gene: TRBV7-7

CDR3aa: CASSSRQVQGGEQFF
CDR3nt: TGTGCCAGCAGCTCCCGACAGGTCCAAGGGGGAGAGCAGTTCTTC
abundance: -
j_gene: TRBJ2-1
d_gene: -
v_gene: TRBV7-6

CDR3aa: CASRPYGEGTEAFF
CDR3nt: TGTGCCAGCCGACCCTATGGGGAGGGGACTGAAGCTTTCTTT
abundance: few
j_gene: TRBJ1-1
d_gene: -
v_gene: TRBV6-6

CDR3aa: CASSSPGSGGSLAKNIQYF
CDR3nt: TGTGCCAGCAGCTCCCCGGGTAGCGGGGGATCTTTAGCCAAAAACATTCAGTACTTC
abundance: -
j_gene: TRBJ2-4
d_gene: TRBD2
v_gene: TRBV3-1

CDR3aa: CASSLPTHDSQETQYF
CDR3nt: TGTGCCAGCAGCTTACCTACTCACGACAGCCAAGAGACCCAGTACTTC
abundance: -
j_gene: TRBJ2-5
d_gene: -
v_gene: TRBV7-9

CDR3aa: CASSLGTAGWVVEQFF
CDR3nt: TGTGCCAGCAGCTTGGGGACAGCCGGATGGGTGGTTGAGCAGTTCTTC
abundance: few
j_gene: TRBJ2-1
d_gene: TRBD1
v_gene: TRBV9

CDR3aa: CASSLSGTHGETQYF
CDR3nt: TGTGCCAGCAGCTTAAGTGGGACACATGGGGAGACCCAGTACTTC
abundance: many
j_gene: TRBJ2-5
d_gene: -
v_gene: TRBV7-3

CDR3aa: CASSFWLVETPRPTDTQYF
CDR3nt: TGTGCCAGCAGTTTTTGGCTAGTGGAGACTCCCCGACCCACAGATACGCAGTATTTT
abundance: many
j_gene: TRBJ2-3
d_gene: -
v_gene: TRBV12-3/TRBV12-4

CDR3aa: CASSQVGGNGELFF
CDR3nt: TGCGCCAGCAGCCAAGTAGGGGGGAACGGGGAGCTGTTTTTT
abundance: -
j_gene: TRBJ2-2
d_gene: -
v_gene: TRBV4-1

CDR3aa: CATLIPYLYNEQFF
CDR3nt: TGTGCCACCTTAATTCCCTACCTTTACAATGAGCAGTTCTTC
abundance: -
j_gene: TRBJ2-1
d_gene: -
v_gene: TRBV6-6

CDR3aa: CASSSRLVWNEQFF
CDR3nt: TGTGCCAGCAGCTCACGACTAGTATGGAATGAGCAGTTCTTC
abundance: many
j_gene: TRBJ2-1
d_gene: -
v_gene: TRBV7-8

CDR3aa: CASVGRYNEQFF
CDR3nt: TGTGCCAGCGTGGGGCGTTACAATGAGCAGTTCTTC
abundance: -
j_gene: TRBJ2-1
d_gene: -
v_gene: TRBV2

CDR3aa: CASSPRPEPATNEKLFF
CDR3nt: TGTGCCAGCAGCCCCCGTCCCGAGCCGGCAACTAATGAAAAACTGTTTTTT
abundance: many
j_gene: TRBJ1-4
d_gene: -
v_gene: TRBV7-9

CDR3aa: CASSYAGTPGETQYF
CDR3nt: TGTGCCAGCAGTTACGCCGGGACACCGGGAGAGACCCAGTACTTC
abundance: -
j_gene: TRBJ2-5
d_gene: -
v_gene: TRBV6-5

CDR3aa: CASSLARGLDSPLHF
CDR3nt: TGTGCCAGCAGCTTAGCTCGGGGGCTAGATTCACCCCTCCACTTT
abundance: many
j_gene: TRBJ1-6
d_gene: -
v_gene: TRBV7-2

CDR3aa: CATSDSTGFNEQFF
CDR3nt: TGTGCCACCAGTGATTCAACAGGGTTCAATGAGCAGTTCTTC
abundance: few
j_gene: TRBJ2-1
d_gene: -
v_gene: TRBV24-1

CDR3aa: CASSPGTSNYGYTF
CDR3nt: TGTGCCAGCAGCCCGGGTACCTCAAACTATGGCTACACCTTC
abundance: many
j_gene: TRBJ1-2
d_gene: -
v_gene: TRBV7-3

CDR3aa: CATQLNTGELFF
CDR3nt: TGTGCCACTCAGTTGAACACCGGGGAGCTGTTTTTT
abundance: -
j_gene: TRBJ2-2
d_gene: -
v_gene: TRBV19

CDR3aa: CASSQGQEIGTNEQFF
CDR3nt: TGCGCCAGCAGCCAGGGACAGGAGATAGGAACAAATGAGCAGTTCTTC
abundance: few
j_gene: TRBJ2-1
d_gene: TRBD1
v_gene: TRBV4-1

CDR3aa: CASSSLLLSPHNEQFF
CDR3nt: TGTGCCAGCAGTTCCCTCCTTCTGTCCCCTCACAATGAGCAGTTCTTC
abundance: few
j_gene: TRBJ2-1
d_gene: -
v_gene: TRBV28

CDR3aa: CAISRDSDYEQYF
CDR3nt: TGTGCCATCAGTCGGGACTCTGACTACGAGCAGTACTTC
abundance: few
j_gene: TRBJ2-7
d_gene: -
v_gene: TRBV10-3

CDR3aa: CASSYGHDEKLFF
CDR3nt: TGTGCCAGCAGTTACGGACATGATGAAAAACTGTTTTTT
abundance: -
j_gene: TRBJ1-4
d_gene: -
v_gene: TRBV12-3/TRBV12-4